A single sample gave rise to the 13 T cell receptor beta chains below, sequenced in a study of Ad26.COV2.S vaccination and SARS-CoV-2 variants (dated by TCRdb to about 2021). The sample's treatment or condition label is to be understood as: around 19 received Ad26.COV2.S at low or high dose, single or two shots; about 5 received placebo; per-sample allocation not given. Repertoires of vaccine and placebo recipients were sequenced from samples taken on day 63 after the first injection. Libraries were constructed by the immunoSEQ multiplex PCR assay. Entries here come from immuneACCESS through TCRdb and include only in-frame sequences with V and J called. Some clones fail to appear in such tables; in the studies checked, an unresolved V gene covers under half of the shortfall, and the cause of the remainder is unknown. The sample yields some 520,000 clones; around 90% were counted once. Roughly 13% of the sample is taken by the ten largest.

The sample was peripheral blood, taken in a trial of Ad26.COV2.S vaccine versus placebo. All receptors derive from a person aged 18-60 years who received the Ad26.COV2.S COVID-19 vaccine or a placebo.

A single count supports this clone. J is TRBJ1-5 and V is TRBV28; no definite D call. The CDR3 extends over 14 amino acids. V shed 8 bases and J shed 3 bases, with 14 bases lying between them. CDR1 and CDR2 (germline): MDHEN, SYDVKM. As DNA, the CDR3 is TGTGCCAGCCACACCTCTGGGAACAATCAGCCCCAGCATTTT. The encoded protein is CASHTSGNNQPQHF.

The chain employs TRBV6-6 and TRBJ2-5; D unclear. From germline, CDR1 is MNHNY and CDR2 SVGAGI (reference sequence). CDR3 length equals 15 residues. V shed 0 bases and J shed 2 bases, with 10 bases lying between them. CDR3 DNA: TGTGCCAGCAGTTACTCGACCACGCGGCAAGAGACCCAGTACTTC. Protein: CASSYSTTRQETQYF.

The chain is built from TRBV6-2 or TRBV6-3 and TRBJ2-1; 7 bases align to TRBD2. The CDR3 is made up of 16 amino acids. V was pared by 6 bases and J by 0 bases, with 8 bases of the junction left unmatched. Germline V gives CDR1 MNHEY, CDR2 SVGEGT. The DNA for the CDR3 is TGTGCCAGCAGCTGGGACTACCAAAGCTCCTACAATGAGCAGTTCTTC. Translated, it gives CASSWDYQSSYNEQFF.

This chain joins TRBV7-9 and TRBJ2-5; no definite D call. There are 12 residues in the CDR3. Germline CDR1 reads SEHNR; CDR2 reads FQNEAQ (reference sequence). V was pared by 4 bases and J by 5 bases, with 8 bases between. The CDR3 reads CASSSAWETQYF. CDR3 nucleotides: TGTGCCAGCAGCTCGGCGTGGGAGACCCAGTACTTC.

The chain has TRBV10-3 and TRBJ1-2; tentatively, D is TRBD1 (5 bases). The CDR3 contains 12 residues. Germline V gives CDR1 ENHRY, CDR2 SYGVKD. Trimming took off 6 bases at V and 7 bases at J, with 12 bases between the two ends. CDR3 sequence (DNA): TGTGCCATCAGCTCCGGGGGGGTTGGCTACACCTTC. This codes for CAISSGGVGYTF.

The chain links TRBV19 to TRBJ1-4; weak D call: TRBD1 (6 bases). Per the germline V gene, CDR1 is LNHDA and CDR2 is SQIVND (reference sequence). V was shortened by 5 bases and J by 0 bases, with 19 bases between the two germline ends. This CDR3 is built from 18 residues. The CDR3 protein is CASSPTLQGPATNEKLFF. Here the CDR3 DNA reads TGTGCCAGTAGTCCAACCCTACAGGGCCCTGCAACTAATGAAAAACTGTTTTTT.

The V gene is TRBV6-5, the J gene TRBJ1-3; D gene uncertain. The germline CDR1 and CDR2 sequences are MNHEY and SVGAGI. V was pared by 6 bases and J by 2 bases, with 11 bases between. This CDR3 spans 14 amino acids. CDR3 protein: CASRKRSPGNTIYF. The CDR3 nucleotides are TGTGCCAGCAGAAAGAGGTCTCCTGGAAACACCATATATTTT.

This chain joins TRBV6-5 and TRBJ2-1, with D perhaps TRBD1 or TRBD2 (6 bases each). V was shortened by 6 bases and J by 8 bases, with 20 bases between the two germline ends. The CDR3 length is 15 residues. Per the germline V gene, CDR1 is MNHEY and CDR2 is SVGAGI. CDR3 amino acids: CASSPGTPGAHEQFF. CDR3 sequence (DNA): TGTGCCAGCAGCCCCGGGACTCCGGGGGCCCATGAGCAGTTCTTC.

The chain is built from TRBV13 and TRBJ1-5; possible D gene TRBD1, 5 bases. CDR3 length: 14 residues. CDR1 is PRHDT and CDR2 is FYEKMQ in the germline V gene (reference sequence). V was shortened by 4 bases and J by 3 bases, with 10 bases between the two germline ends. This CDR3 is CASSSRQNNQPQHF. CDR3 bases: TGTGCCAGCAGCTCCAGACAGAACAATCAGCCCCAGCATTTT.

This chain joins TRBV7-2 and TRBJ2-7; 9 positions match TRBD1. Per germline, CDR1 SGHTA and CDR2 FQGNSA. V dropped 0 bases and J dropped 6; count of bases not matched to a gene: 6. The CDR3 consists of 15 residues. The CDR3 is CASSLAGTGTAEQYF. In DNA, the CDR3 is TGTGCCAGCAGCTTAGCCGGGACAGGGACCGCCGAGCAGTACTTC.

The rearrangement uses TRBV6-5 and TRBJ2-7, with D unclear. CDR1 and CDR2 from the germline V gene are MNHEY and SVGAGI. CDR3 length equals 12 residues. Trimming left V 8 bases short and J 0 bases short, with 8 bases between. CDR3 amino acids: CASGLGSYEQYF. The CDR3 DNA reads as TGTGCCAGCGGCTTAGGCTCCTACGAGCAGTACTTC.

The gene calls are TRBV6-2 or TRBV6-3 and TRBJ1-5; D perhaps matches TRBD1 (6 bases). CDR3 length: 15 residues. With 2 bases removed from V and 6 bases from J, the gap between germline ends came to 14 bases. CDR1 is MNHEY and CDR2 is SVGEGT in the germline V gene. This chain's CDR3 is CASSYPPGGAQPQHF. The CDR3 DNA reads as TGTGCCAGCAGTTACCCACCCGGGGGGGCTCAGCCCCAGCATTTT.

Here the CDR3 reads CASSIPGTGSREAFF. The CDR3 DNA is TGTGCCAGCAGCATCCCCGGGACAGGGAGCCGAGAAGCTTTCTTT. The rearrangement uses TRBV7-2 and TRBJ1-1; 9 nucleotides align to TRBD1. Germline trimming cut 5 bases from V and 8 bases from J; bases unmatched to any gene: 12. Germline CDR1 and CDR2: SGHTA and FQGNSA. The CDR3 spans 15 residues.